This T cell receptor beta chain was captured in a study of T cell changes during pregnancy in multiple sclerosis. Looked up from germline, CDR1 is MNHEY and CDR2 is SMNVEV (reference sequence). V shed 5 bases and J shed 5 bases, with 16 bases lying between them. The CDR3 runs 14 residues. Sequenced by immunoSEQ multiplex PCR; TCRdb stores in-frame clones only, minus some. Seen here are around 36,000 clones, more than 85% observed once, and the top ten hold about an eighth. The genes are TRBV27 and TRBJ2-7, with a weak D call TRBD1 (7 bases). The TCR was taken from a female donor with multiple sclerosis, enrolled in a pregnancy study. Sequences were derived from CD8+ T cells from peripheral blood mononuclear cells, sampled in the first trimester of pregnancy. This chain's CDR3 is CASSISLRGDEQYF. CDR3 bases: TGTGCCAGCAGTATCTCCCTCAGGGGGGACGAGCAGTACTTC.